The rows below give T cell receptor beta chains drawn from one sample of a study of blood T cell repertoires in COVID-19. Assay: immunoSEQ multiplex PCR; the TCRdb copy retains only in-frame clones and omits some. The sample records approximately 65,000 clones, 65% to 80% being singletons. The source material was peripheral blood. The receptors were sampled from a man in his 60s with acute or convalescent COVID-19. CDR3s include the opening cysteine and the closing phenylalanine or tryptophan. The D gene is left open where the match is weak. Expanded clones get a size class; other rows say once, few or many, or leave the size out.

clone_size: few
j_call: TRBJ1-6
v_call: TRBV3-1/TRBV3-2
d_call: -
cdr3_nt: TGTGCCAGCAGCCATCCCAGGGGCCAAGAGTCACCCCTCCACTTT
cdr3_aa: CASSHPRGQESPLHF

clone_size: -
j_call: TRBJ2-7
v_call: TRBV2
d_call: TRBD2
cdr3_nt: TGTGCCAGCAGCGGACTAGCGGGAGCTTTTGAGCAGTACTTC
cdr3_aa: CASSGLAGAFEQYF

clone_size: -
j_call: TRBJ2-3
v_call: TRBV6-1
d_call: TRBD2
cdr3_nt: TGTGCCAGCAGTGCCTCGAGACTAGCGGGAGGGCCGAGTACAGATACGCAGTATTTT
cdr3_aa: CASSASRLAGGPSTDTQYF

clone_size: -
j_call: TRBJ2-1
v_call: TRBV29-1
d_call: TRBD2
cdr3_nt: TGCAGCGTGGGGTCTAGCGGGAGGATCCGCGAGCAGTTCTTC
cdr3_aa: CSVGSSGRIREQFF

clone_size: -
j_call: TRBJ1-1
v_call: TRBV4-2
d_call: -
cdr3_nt: TGTGCCAGCAGCCTGCAGGACACGGTGGGCACTGAAGCTTTCTTT
cdr3_aa: CASSLQDTVGTEAFF

clone_size: -
j_call: TRBJ2-7
v_call: TRBV24-1
d_call: -
cdr3_nt: TGTGCCACCAGTGATTTCGGGTCAGACGAGCAGTACTTC
cdr3_aa: CATSDFGSDEQYF

clone_size: -
j_call: TRBJ1-4
v_call: TRBV28
d_call: TRBD1
cdr3_nt: TGTGCCAGCAGTGAAACCGGGACAGGGGGGCGAAAACTGTTTTTT
cdr3_aa: CASSETGTGGRKLFF

clone_size: -
j_call: TRBJ2-7
v_call: TRBV2
d_call: TRBD2
cdr3_nt: TGTGCCAGCAGTGCCGGACTAGCGGGAGGGTATGAGCAGTACTTC
cdr3_aa: CASSAGLAGGYEQYF

clone_size: -
j_call: TRBJ2-2
v_call: TRBV18
d_call: TRBD1
cdr3_nt: TGTGCCAGCTCACCGGACAGGGTGGCCGGGGAGCTGTTTTTT
cdr3_aa: CASSPDRVAGELFF

clone_size: -
j_call: TRBJ1-1
v_call: TRBV18
d_call: -
cdr3_nt: TGTGCCAGCTCACCCGGACAAGCGAACACTGAAGCTTTCTTT
cdr3_aa: CASSPGQANTEAFF

clone_size: -
j_call: TRBJ2-1
v_call: TRBV29-1
d_call: TRBD2
cdr3_nt: TGCAGCGTTTTGAAGCTAGCGGGAACGTACAATGAGCAGTTCTTC
cdr3_aa: CSVLKLAGTYNEQFF

clone_size: few
j_call: TRBJ1-2
v_call: TRBV7-9
d_call: TRBD1
cdr3_nt: TGTGCCAGCAGCTTAGAGACAGGGGGTGGCTACACCTTC
cdr3_aa: CASSLETGGGYTF

clone_size: -
j_call: TRBJ2-1
v_call: TRBV19
d_call: -
cdr3_nt: TGTGCCAGTAGTCCCCCTGAGGTAGATGAGCAGTTCTTC
cdr3_aa: CASSPPEVDEQFF

clone_size: -
j_call: TRBJ1-4
v_call: TRBV21-1
d_call: -
cdr3_nt: TGTGCCAGCAGCAGGGACAGAACTAATGAAAAACTGTTTTTT
cdr3_aa: CASSRDRTNEKLFF

clone_size: -
j_call: TRBJ1-5
v_call: TRBV3-1/TRBV3-2
d_call: -
cdr3_nt: TGTGCCAGCAGCCAATATGGCACGAACAATCAGCCCCAGCATTTT
cdr3_aa: CASSQYGTNNQPQHF

clone_size: -
j_call: TRBJ1-6
v_call: TRBV7-9
d_call: TRBD1
cdr3_nt: TGTGCCAGCAGCCACGGACAGGCTTATAATTCACCCCTCCACTTT
cdr3_aa: CASSHGQAYNSPLHF

clone_size: once
j_call: TRBJ1-6
v_call: TRBV30
d_call: -
cdr3_nt: TGTGCCTGGAGTTCCGGTCCTAATTCACCCCTCCACTTT
cdr3_aa: CAWSSGPNSPLHF

clone_size: few
j_call: TRBJ2-7
v_call: TRBV5-4
d_call: TRBD2
cdr3_nt: TGTGCCAGCAGCTCCCACAATTTAAGTAGCGGGAGTTACGAGCAGTACTTC
cdr3_aa: CASSSHNLSSGSYEQYF

clone_size: -
j_call: TRBJ2-5
v_call: TRBV13
d_call: -
cdr3_nt: TGTGCCAGCAGCTTCCGGGGGTTACAAGAGACCCAGTACTTC
cdr3_aa: CASSFRGLQETQYF

clone_size: -
j_call: TRBJ1-2
v_call: TRBV5-4
d_call: -
cdr3_nt: TGTGCCAGCAGCTTGCTTGGAGCCGGCTATGGCTACACCTTC
cdr3_aa: CASSLLGAGYGYTF

clone_size: -
j_call: TRBJ2-3
v_call: TRBV5-1
d_call: TRBD1
cdr3_nt: TGCGCCAGCAGCTGGGACAGGGGGCAAACAGATACGCAGTATTTT
cdr3_aa: CASSWDRGQTDTQYF

clone_size: -
j_call: TRBJ2-1
v_call: TRBV29-1
d_call: -
cdr3_nt: TGCAGCGTCGCCGGTGCGGTTCACCTCGGGGATGAGCAGTTCTTC
cdr3_aa: CSVAGAVHLGDEQFF

clone_size: -
j_call: TRBJ2-7
v_call: TRBV14
d_call: -
cdr3_nt: TGTGCCAGCAGCCCCCGACAGGCGAACTACGAGCAGTACTTC
cdr3_aa: CASSPRQANYEQYF

clone_size: -
j_call: TRBJ1-1
v_call: TRBV30
d_call: TRBD1
cdr3_nt: TGTGCCTGGGGGACAGGGACGAACACTGAAGCTTTCTTT
cdr3_aa: CAWGTGTNTEAFF

clone_size: -
j_call: TRBJ1-1
v_call: TRBV5-8
d_call: TRBD1
cdr3_nt: TGTGCCAGCAGCTTCAGGGGGCCAGCTGAAGCTTTCTTT
cdr3_aa: CASSFRGPAEAFF

clone_size: -
j_call: TRBJ1-3
v_call: TRBV6-5
d_call: -
cdr3_nt: TGTGCCAGCGCTACGAGCTCTGGAAACACCATATATTTT
cdr3_aa: CASATSSGNTIYF

clone_size: -
j_call: TRBJ2-2
v_call: TRBV30
d_call: TRBD1
cdr3_nt: TGTGCCTGGAGTCCGAAAGCGGGACAGGGGGCCGGGGCCGGGGAGCTGTTTTTT
cdr3_aa: CAWSPKAGQGAGAGELFF

clone_size: few
j_call: TRBJ2-1
v_call: TRBV7-2
d_call: -
cdr3_nt: TGTGCCAGCAGCTTGACTAGGGGTAATGAGCAGTTCTTC
cdr3_aa: CASSLTRGNEQFF

clone_size: -
j_call: TRBJ1-4
v_call: TRBV6-5
d_call: -
cdr3_nt: TGTGCCAGCAGTTACTCCGGTCTAGGCGAAAAACTGTTTTTT
cdr3_aa: CASSYSGLGEKLFF

clone_size: few
j_call: TRBJ2-1
v_call: TRBV18
d_call: TRBD2
cdr3_nt: TGTGCCAGCTCAGAACTAGCGGGAGTTAATGAGCAGTTCTTC
cdr3_aa: CASSELAGVNEQFF

clone_size: -
j_call: TRBJ1-5
v_call: TRBV10-3
d_call: TRBD1
cdr3_nt: TGTGCCATCAGTCCCGGGACAGGGTTGTCGAGCAATCAGCCCCAGCATTTT
cdr3_aa: CAISPGTGLSSNQPQHF

clone_size: -
j_call: TRBJ2-1
v_call: TRBV5-6
d_call: -
cdr3_nt: TGTGCCAGCAGCTGGACCTCTGGAGCGGGTACTTCCACTGAGCAGTTCTTC
cdr3_aa: CASSWTSGAGTSTEQFF

clone_size: few
j_call: TRBJ2-1
v_call: TRBV19
d_call: -
cdr3_nt: TGTGCCAGTAGTATAGAGGACAGTCTCTACAATGAGCAGTTCTTC
cdr3_aa: CASSIEDSLYNEQFF

clone_size: -
j_call: TRBJ2-5
v_call: TRBV6-2/TRBV6-3
d_call: -
cdr3_nt: TGTGCCAGCAGTTACTCAGGCAGGATGGAGACCCAGTACTTC
cdr3_aa: CASSYSGRMETQYF

clone_size: -
j_call: TRBJ2-1
v_call: TRBV9
d_call: -
cdr3_nt: TGTGCCAGCAGCGTAGGCTGGAGCTCCTACAATGAGCAGTTCTTC
cdr3_aa: CASSVGWSSYNEQFF

clone_size: -
j_call: TRBJ2-7
v_call: TRBV3-1/TRBV3-2
d_call: TRBD2
cdr3_nt: TGTGCCAGCAGCCCCCTAGCGGGAGTCTTGTACTTC
cdr3_aa: CASSPLAGVLYF

clone_size: -
j_call: TRBJ1-2
v_call: TRBV28
d_call: TRBD1
cdr3_nt: TGTGCCAGCAGTGCAATACCGGGACAGGGGGCTCGTGGCTACACCTTC
cdr3_aa: CASSAIPGQGARGYTF

clone_size: -
j_call: TRBJ2-4
v_call: TRBV19
d_call: TRBD1
cdr3_nt: TGTGCCAGTAGTGGCCGGGACAGCCTTCTAGCCAAAAACATTCAGTACTTC
cdr3_aa: CASSGRDSLLAKNIQYF

clone_size: -
j_call: TRBJ2-7
v_call: TRBV15
d_call: -
cdr3_nt: TGTGCCACCAGCAGAGACGGGATCGGCGAGCAGTACTTC
cdr3_aa: CATSRDGIGEQYF

clone_size: -
j_call: TRBJ1-1
v_call: TRBV9
d_call: -
cdr3_nt: TGTGCCAGCAGCGCCACACCTGCATACACTGAAGCTTTCTTT
cdr3_aa: CASSATPAYTEAFF

clone_size: -
j_call: TRBJ2-5
v_call: TRBV11-2
d_call: TRBD2
cdr3_nt: TGTGCCAGCAGCTTCGGGGGGGGGTCCCAGTACTTC
cdr3_aa: CASSFGGGSQYF

clone_size: -
j_call: TRBJ2-1
v_call: TRBV5-1
d_call: TRBD2
cdr3_nt: TGCGCCAGCCGGTTGGGACTAGCGGGAGTGGATGAGCAGTTCTTC
cdr3_aa: CASRLGLAGVDEQFF

clone_size: -
j_call: TRBJ2-1
v_call: TRBV30
d_call: -
cdr3_nt: TGTGCCTCTTCCTCGGTGGACAGTACTCTTGATGAGCAGTTCTTC
cdr3_aa: CASSSVDSTLDEQFF

clone_size: few
j_call: TRBJ1-2
v_call: TRBV7-9
d_call: TRBD1
cdr3_nt: TGTGCCAGCAGCTTCGGACAGGGGGCGAGTAATGGCTACACCTTC
cdr3_aa: CASSFGQGASNGYTF

clone_size: -
j_call: TRBJ2-5
v_call: TRBV28
d_call: -
cdr3_nt: TGTGCCAGCAGTATCCCGGACATTTTGGAGACCCAGTACTTC
cdr3_aa: CASSIPDILETQYF